Below are 26 T cell receptor beta chains sequenced from a single sample in a study of cytomegalovirus exposure and HLA in healthy donors. Measured with immunoSEQ multiplex PCR; TCRdb has only the in-frame clones, and not every one. The data show about 330,000 clones, approximately 90% seen once. Sequenced input: PBMCs. These receptors were taken from a woman aged 30 to 39 in good health and CMV-seropositive.

The chain couples TRBV28 to TRBJ1-4, with D hard to call. Germline V gene data show CDR1 as MDHEN and CDR2 as SYDVKM. The ends were cut back, 6 bases at V and 5 bases at J, with 10 bases in the middle. The CDR3 has 13 amino acids. DNA of the CDR3: TGTGCCAGCAGAGGACCGGTGAATGAAAAACTGTTTTTT. It translates to CASRGPVNEKLFF.

V and J are TRBV30 and TRBJ1-1; 7 bases map to TRBD1. Trimming took 3 bases from V and 5 from J; bases not matched to a gene: 12. The CDR3 runs to 15 residues. Germline-derived CDR1 and CDR2 are GTSNPN and SVGIG (reference sequence). The CDR3, as DNA: TGTGCCTGGAGCCCTCCGAGACAGGGAGGAACTGAAGCTTTCTTT. This codes for CAWSPPRQGGTEAFF. Filled out from reference TRBV30 and TRBJ1-1, the complete variable domain reads SQTIHQWPATLVQPVGSPLSLECTVEGTSNPNLYWYRQAAGRGLQLLFYSVGIGQISSEVPQNLSASRPQDRQFILSSKKLLLSDSGFYLCAWSPPRQGGTEAFFGQGTRLTVV.

The V gene is TRBV7-8, the J gene TRBJ2-2, with TRBD1 matching over 7 bases. The CDR3 length is 15 residues. V trimming: 5 bases; J trimming: 3 bases; junction bases outside the gene matches: 6. Germline loops: CDR1 SGHVS, CDR2 FQNEAQ. The CDR3 spells CASSDTGQYTGELFF. The CDR3, as DNA: TGTGCCAGCAGCGACACGGGACAGTACACCGGGGAGCTGTTTTTT.

The gene calls are TRBV5-6 and TRBJ2-1; 10 positions match TRBD2. V was pared by 5 bases and J by 2 bases, with 4 bases of the junction left unmatched. CDR1 and CDR2 from the germline V gene are SGHDT and YYEEEE. The CDR3 consists of 15 residues. The CDR3 DNA reads as TGTGCCAGCAGATTAGCGGGGGGAGCCTACAATGAGCAGTTCTTC. This codes for CASRLAGGAYNEQFF.

This clone occurred once. The chain uses TRBV20-1 and TRBJ2-7; D is unclear. V dropped 7 bases and J dropped 1 base, with 5 bases sitting between them. The germline V gene has CDR1 DFQATT and CDR2 SNEGSKA (reference sequence). This CDR3 spans 10 amino acids. CDR3 region: CSVRSYEQYF. CDR3 bases: TGCAGTGTGAGGTCCTACGAGCAGTACTTC.

This chain connects TRBV6-1 to TRBJ2-2; tentatively, D is TRBD1 (6 bases). V was shortened by 6 bases and J by 1 base, with 12 bases between the two germline ends. The CDR3 length is 15 residues. Germline CDR1 MNHNS, CDR2 SASEGT. As DNA, the CDR3 is TGTGCCAGCAGGGGGGCGAGCGGGAACACCGGGGAGCTGTTTTTT. Amino acid sequence: CASRGASGNTGELFF.

This chain uses TRBV5-6 with TRBJ2-7; D gene ambiguous. Germline CDR1 is SGHDT and CDR2 is YYEEEE. The V and J ends lost 5 bases and 2 bases respectively, with 11 bases between them. The CDR3 is 13 residues long. CDR3 nucleotides: TGTGCCAGCAGGTGGGGTGGAGCCTACGAGCAGTACTTC. Its protein is CASRWGGAYEQYF. The variable domain in full, completed from reference TRBV5-6 and TRBJ2-7, reads DAGVTQSPTHLIKTRGQQVTLRCSPKSGHDTVSWYQQALGQGPQFIFQYYEEEERQRGNFPDRFSGHQFPNYSSELNVNALLLGDSALYLCASRWGGAYEQYFGPGTRLTVT.

The table lists this clone with a count of one. The chain employs TRBV19 and TRBJ2-2; the D is unclear. This CDR3 region has 14 residues. V was clipped by 7 bases and J by 0 bases, with 9 bases between them. Per the germline V gene, CDR1 is LNHDA and CDR2 is SQIVND (reference sequence). CDR3 in amino acids: CASKVQSNTGELFF. The CDR3 nucleotides are TGTGCCAGTAAGGTGCAGTCGAACACCGGGGAGCTGTTTTTT.

The chain joins TRBV5-6 to TRBJ2-7; TRBD2 is a possible D gene (6 bases). The germline V gene encodes CDR1 SGHDT and CDR2 YYEEEE. Trimming shortened V by 4 bases and J by 7 bases, and 12 bases separated the two germline ends. CDR3 length: 12 amino acids. The CDR3 coding sequence is TGTGCCAGCAGCGTCACAGGAGGGGAGCAGTACTTC. It specifies CASSVTGGEQYF.

This clone was detected only once. This chain connects TRBV5-6 to TRBJ2-7, with a tentative D call TRBD2 (5 bases). The germline V and J ends were trimmed by 4 bases and 2 bases, with 10 bases remaining between them. The CDR3 has 13 amino acids. Germline CDR1 SGHDT, CDR2 YYEEEE. The CDR3 loop reads CASSLSATYEQYF. Written as DNA, the CDR3 is TGTGCCAGCAGCCTTAGCGCAACCTACGAGCAGTACTTC.

The V and J genes are TRBV2 and TRBJ2-3, with D maybe TRBD1 (6 bases). Germline CDR1 SNHLY, CDR2 FYNNEI. Trimming took 6 bases from V and 0 from J, leaving 13 bases between them. This CDR3 has 15 residues. CDR3 sequence reads: CASSPQGFSTDTQYF. The CDR3 DNA sequence: TGTGCCAGCAGCCCCCAGGGGTTTAGCACAGATACGCAGTATTTT.

This chain uses TRBV4-3 with TRBJ2-3; tentatively, D is TRBD2 (7 bases). Trimming shortened V by 0 bases and J by 1 base, and 11 bases separated the two germline ends. The CDR3 length is 16 residues. Germline assignment: CDR1 LGHNA and CDR2 YSLEER. CDR3 residues: CASSQDPRGRTDTQYF. The CDR3 DNA sequence: TGCGCCAGCAGCCAAGATCCGCGGGGGCGCACAGATACGCAGTATTTT.

This clone was picked up one time. The genes are TRBV7-3 and TRBJ2-1; no definite D call. This CDR3 is built from 11 residues. In germline, CDR1 is SGHTA, CDR2 FQGTGA. Trimming took 2 bases from V and 12 from J, leaving 8 bases between them. DNA of the CDR3: TGTGCCAGCAGCTTAGTAGGAGTGCAGTTCTTC. Amino acid sequence: CASSLVGVQFF.

The rearrangement joins TRBV9 to TRBJ1-1; D might be TRBD1 (5 bases). CDR1 and CDR2 from the germline V gene are SGDLS and YYNGEE. The CDR3 covers 16 residues. Trimming cost V 0 bases and J 1 base, with 13 bases left between them. The CDR3 sequence is CASSVAAGEGNTEAFF. The DNA for the CDR3 is TGTGCCAGCAGCGTAGCGGCGGGGGAAGGGAACACTGAAGCTTTCTTT.

The chain links TRBV6-5 to TRBJ2-1; TRBD2 agrees at 8 bases. Germline V gives CDR1 MNHEY, CDR2 SVGAGI. V lost 3 bases to trimming and J lost 5 bases; unmatched junction nucleotides: 3. This CDR3 has 14 residues. The CDR3 reads CASSYVGRDNEQFF. DNA for the CDR3: TGTGCCAGCAGTTATGTCGGGAGGGACAATGAGCAGTTCTTC.

V and J are TRBV4-3 and TRBJ2-5; 9 bases are shared with TRBD2. CDR3 length: 18 amino acids. Germline-derived CDR1 and CDR2 are LGHNA and YSLEER. The V gene end was trimmed by 1 base and the J gene end by 4 bases; junction bases not matched to a gene: 13. CDR3 in amino acids: CASSQAGLAGLKGETQYF. The DNA of the CDR3 is TGCGCCAGCAGCCAAGCCGGGCTAGCGGGACTTAAGGGAGAGACCCAGTACTTC.

The table lists this clone with a few counts. J is TRBJ2-2 and V is TRBV6-4; tentative D call: TRBD1 (5 bases). Germline V lookup: CDR1 MRHNA, CDR2 SNTAGT. CDR3 length: 14 amino acids. Trimming took off 2 bases at V and 1 base at J, with 5 bases between the two ends. CDR3 region: CASSDGQNTGELFF. CDR3 DNA sequence: TGTGCCAGCAGTGACGGACAGAACACCGGGGAGCTGTTTTTT.

V usage is TRBV9 and J usage is TRBJ2-3; 9 positions match TRBD2. CDR1 is SGDLS and CDR2 is YYNGEE in the germline V gene. J gave up 3 bases and V 0 bases, and 5 bases lay outside the gene matches. The CDR3 contains 16 residues. The CDR3 bases are TGTGCCAGCAGCGTAGAGGCGACTAGCGGTACAGATACGCAGTATTTT. Translating gives CASSVEATSGTDTQYF.

This rearrangement joins TRBV29-1 to TRBJ1-1, with unresolved D. Between the trimmed V and J ends, which lost 4 bases and 4 bases, there was a span of 10 bases. Germline-derived CDR1 and CDR2 are SQVTM and ANQGSEA. There are 12 residues in the CDR3. CDR3 sequence: CSVVGWVTEAFF. For the CDR3, the DNA is TGCAGCGTTGTTGGGTGGGTCACTGAAGCTTTCTTT.

This chain links TRBV4-1 with TRBJ2-7; 10 bases are a match to TRBD1. V dropped 4 bases and J dropped 4; count of bases not matched to a gene: 7. There are 15 residues in the CDR3. The germline CDR1 and CDR2 sequences are MGHRA and YSYEKL. CDR3 protein: CASSPRGQGLYEQYF. The CDR3 DNA reads as TGCGCCAGCAGCCCCCGGGGACAGGGGTTGTACGAGCAGTACTTC.

The rearrangement links TRBV4-1 to TRBJ2-3, with 7 bases aligning to TRBD2. Trimming at V came to 1 base and at J to 4 bases, leaving 8 bases not matched to a gene. CDR3 length equals 16 residues. In germline, CDR1 is MGHRA, CDR2 YSYEKL. CDR3 coding DNA: TGCGCCAGCAGCCAAGTCCTAGCTAGCGGTGCAGATACGCAGTATTTT. It is translated as CASSQVLASGADTQYF.

The V gene is TRBV11-2, the J gene TRBJ2-7, with D perhaps TRBD1 (6 bases). The V and J ends lost 3 bases and 5 bases respectively, with 8 bases between them. The CDR3 has 12 amino acids. CDR1 is SGHAT, CDR2 FQNNGV, per germline. The CDR3 region has the DNA TGTGCCAGCAGCTTCGGACAGAACGAGCAGTACTTC. The encoded protein is CASSFGQNEQYF.

This rearrangement joins TRBV28 to TRBJ2-1, with D hard to call. With 2 bases removed from V and 9 bases from J, the gap between germline ends came to 5 bases. The CDR3 is 11 residues long. Germline V CDR1 and CDR2: MDHEN, SYDVKM. Written as DNA, the CDR3 is TGTGCCAGCAGTTTAAGTGGTGAGCAGTTCTTC. Encoded protein: CASSLSGEQFF.

For the CDR3, the DNA is TGTGCCAGCACCCCACGTGGGGGACAAGAGACCCAGTACTTC. Protein product: CASTPRGGQETQYF. This chain links TRBV11-2 with TRBJ2-5; D might be TRBD1 or TRBD2, each matching 5 bases. V lost 7 bases, J lost 2 bases, and 14 bases lay in between. CDR3 size: 14 residues. Germline V gene lookup returns CDR1 SGHAT and CDR2 FQNNGV.

With regard to this clone: The conserved phenylalanine or tryptophan normally closing the CDR3 is absent here, so this likely arose from a read error. The DNA is left out, because the CDR3 cannot be placed on it with certainty; the CDR3 is given as TCRdb lists it. The chain combines TRBV7-9 with TRBJ1-4; no DNA check was done on the table's D call, TRBD1. The CDR3 length is 11 residues, termini included. Per germline, CDR1 SEHNR and CDR2 FQNEAQ (reference sequence). The CDR3 here is CASSLEGETMR.

The chain has TRBV7-2 and TRBJ2-7; TRBD1 might be the D (5 bases). Germline V lookup: CDR1 SGHTA, CDR2 FQGNSA. Trimming took 6 bases from V and 3 from J, leaving 12 bases between them. The CDR3 is 13 residues long. For the CDR3, the DNA is TGTGCCAGCAGTAGAGACAGAATCTACGAGCAGTACTTC. It translates to CASSRDRIYEQYF.